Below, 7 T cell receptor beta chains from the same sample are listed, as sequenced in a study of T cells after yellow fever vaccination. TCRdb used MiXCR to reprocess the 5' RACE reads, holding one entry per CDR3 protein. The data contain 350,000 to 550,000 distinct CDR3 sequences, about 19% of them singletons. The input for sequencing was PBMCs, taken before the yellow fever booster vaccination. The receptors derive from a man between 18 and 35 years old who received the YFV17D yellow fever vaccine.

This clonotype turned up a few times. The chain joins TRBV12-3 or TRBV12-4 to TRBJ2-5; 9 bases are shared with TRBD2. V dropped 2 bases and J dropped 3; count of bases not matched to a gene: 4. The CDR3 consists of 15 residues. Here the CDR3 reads CASSLTASGEETQYF. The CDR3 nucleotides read TGTGCCAGCAGTTTAACGGCTAGCGGGGAAGAGACCCAGTACTTC.

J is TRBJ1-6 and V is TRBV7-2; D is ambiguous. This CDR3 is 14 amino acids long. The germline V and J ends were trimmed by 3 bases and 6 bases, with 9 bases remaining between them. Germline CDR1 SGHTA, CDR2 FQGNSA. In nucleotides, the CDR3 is TGTGCCAGCAGCTTCACGACTGCTAATTCACCCCTCCACTTT. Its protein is CASSFTTANSPLHF.

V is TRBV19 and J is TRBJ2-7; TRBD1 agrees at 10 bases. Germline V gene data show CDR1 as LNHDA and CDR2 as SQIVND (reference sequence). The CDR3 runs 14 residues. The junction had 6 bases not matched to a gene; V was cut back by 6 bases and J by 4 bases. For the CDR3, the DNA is TGTGCCAGTAGAGCCCGGGACAGGGGATACGAGCAGTACTTC. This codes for CASRARDRGYEQYF.

In nucleotides, the CDR3 is TGTGCCAGCAGCTCCGGGATTACCTTCGGTGGCGGGGAGCTGTTTTTT. It yields the protein CASSSGITFGGGELFF. The rearrangement uses TRBV9 and TRBJ2-2; TRBD2 might be the D (5 bases). V lost 4 bases to trimming and J lost 7 bases, with 20 bases between them. The length of the CDR3 is 16 residues. CDR1 and CDR2 (germline): SGDLS, YYNGEE. Variable domain in full (rest from reference TRBV9 and TRBJ2-2): DSGVTQTPKHLITATGQRVTLRCSPRSGDLSVYWYQQSLDQGLQFLIQYYNGEERAKGNILERFSAQQFPDLHSELNLSSLELGDSALYFCASSSGITFGGGELFFGEGSRLTVL.

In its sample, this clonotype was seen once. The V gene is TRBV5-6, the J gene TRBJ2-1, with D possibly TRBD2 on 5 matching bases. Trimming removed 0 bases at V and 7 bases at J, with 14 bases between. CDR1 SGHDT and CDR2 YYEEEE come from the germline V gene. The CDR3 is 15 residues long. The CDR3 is CASSLAGFSGNEQFF. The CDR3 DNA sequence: TGTGCCAGCAGCTTGGCCGGGTTTTCGGGGAATGAGCAGTTCTTC.

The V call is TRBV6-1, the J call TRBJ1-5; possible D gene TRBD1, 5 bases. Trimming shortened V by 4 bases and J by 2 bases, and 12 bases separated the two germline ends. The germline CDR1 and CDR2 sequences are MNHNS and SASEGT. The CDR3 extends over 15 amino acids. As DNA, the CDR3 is TGTGCCAGCAGTGTTTCTTTAGGGGGCAATCAGCCCCAGCATTTT. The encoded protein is CASSVSLGGNQPQHF.

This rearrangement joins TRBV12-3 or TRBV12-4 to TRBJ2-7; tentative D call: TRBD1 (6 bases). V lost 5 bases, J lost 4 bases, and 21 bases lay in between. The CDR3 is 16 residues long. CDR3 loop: CASSPSATGSRYEQYF. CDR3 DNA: TGTGCCAGCAGTCCCAGCGCTACAGGGAGCCGGTACGAGCAGTACTTC.